The T cell receptor (beta chain) described here comes from a study of shared clonotypes between healthy human individuals. Across the whole study: Three CD4 naive, three CD4 memory, two CD8 naive and one CD8 memory plate were used per donor.

Deep-level running was used for the assay. The table came from immunoSEQ multiplex PCR; TCRdb's copy has only in-frame clones and leaves some out. The sample includes some 2,100,000 clones, about 93% of them seen just once. As defined, naive CD8 cells were CD45RO-negative and positively selected for CCR7, with terminally differentiated effector memory CD45RA+ cells excluded. This clonotype was sampled from a man aged 18 to 30 in good health. Some clones in this sample may be carry-over from other donors' samples. The sequenced material came from naive CD8+ T cells from PBMCs.

In nucleotides, the CDR3 is TGCGCCAGCAGCCCGGGAACGGAGGGGCCCTACAATGAGCAGTTCTTC. It translates to CASSPGTEGPYNEQFF. The chain links TRBV4-1 to TRBJ2-1; tentative D call: TRBD2 (6 bases). The CDR3 totals 16 residues. Germline loops: CDR1 MGHRA, CDR2 YSYEKL. V was clipped by 4 bases and J by 2 bases, with 15 bases between them.